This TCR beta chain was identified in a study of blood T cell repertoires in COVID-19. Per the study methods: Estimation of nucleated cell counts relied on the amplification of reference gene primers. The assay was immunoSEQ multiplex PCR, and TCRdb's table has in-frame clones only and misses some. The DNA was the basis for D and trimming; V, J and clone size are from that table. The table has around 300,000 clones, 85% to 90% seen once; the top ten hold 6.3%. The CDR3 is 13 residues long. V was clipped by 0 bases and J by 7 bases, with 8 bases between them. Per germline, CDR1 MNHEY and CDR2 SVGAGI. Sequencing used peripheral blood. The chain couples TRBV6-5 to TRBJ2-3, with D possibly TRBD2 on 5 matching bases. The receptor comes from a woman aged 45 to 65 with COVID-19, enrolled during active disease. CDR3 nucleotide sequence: TGTGCCAGCAGTTACTCGGACTTTAATACGCAGTATTTT. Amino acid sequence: CASSYSDFNTQYF.